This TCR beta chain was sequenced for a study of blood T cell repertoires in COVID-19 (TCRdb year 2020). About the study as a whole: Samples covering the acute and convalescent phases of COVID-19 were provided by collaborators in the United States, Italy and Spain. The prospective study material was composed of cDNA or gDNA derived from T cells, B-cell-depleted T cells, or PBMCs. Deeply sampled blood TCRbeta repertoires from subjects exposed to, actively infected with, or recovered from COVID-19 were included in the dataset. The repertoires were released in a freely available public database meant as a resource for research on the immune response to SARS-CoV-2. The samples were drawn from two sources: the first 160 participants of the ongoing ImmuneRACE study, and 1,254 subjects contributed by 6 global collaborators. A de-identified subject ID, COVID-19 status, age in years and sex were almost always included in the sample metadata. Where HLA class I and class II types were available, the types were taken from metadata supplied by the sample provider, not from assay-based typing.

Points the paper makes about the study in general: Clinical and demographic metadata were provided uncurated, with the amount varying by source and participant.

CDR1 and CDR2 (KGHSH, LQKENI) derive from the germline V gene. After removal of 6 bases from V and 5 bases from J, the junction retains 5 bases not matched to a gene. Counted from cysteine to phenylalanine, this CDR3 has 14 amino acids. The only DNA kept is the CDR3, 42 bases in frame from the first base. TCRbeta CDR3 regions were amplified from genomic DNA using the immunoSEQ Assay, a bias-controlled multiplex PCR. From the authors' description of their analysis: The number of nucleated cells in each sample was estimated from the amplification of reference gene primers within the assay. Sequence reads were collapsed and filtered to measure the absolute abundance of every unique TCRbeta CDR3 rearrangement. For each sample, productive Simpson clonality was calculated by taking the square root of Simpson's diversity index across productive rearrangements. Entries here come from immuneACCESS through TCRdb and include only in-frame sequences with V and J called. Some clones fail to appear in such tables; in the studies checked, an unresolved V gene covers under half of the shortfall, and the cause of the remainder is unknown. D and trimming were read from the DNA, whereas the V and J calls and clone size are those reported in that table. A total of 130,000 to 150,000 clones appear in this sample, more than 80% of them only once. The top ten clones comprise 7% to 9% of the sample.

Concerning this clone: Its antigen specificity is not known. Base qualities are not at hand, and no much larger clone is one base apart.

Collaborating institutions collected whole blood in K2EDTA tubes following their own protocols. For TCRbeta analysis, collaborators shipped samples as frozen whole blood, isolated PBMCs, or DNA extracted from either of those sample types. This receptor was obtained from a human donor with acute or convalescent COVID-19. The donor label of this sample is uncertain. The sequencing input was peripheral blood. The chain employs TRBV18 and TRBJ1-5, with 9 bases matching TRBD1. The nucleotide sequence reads TGTGCCAGCTCCCCGACAGGGGGAGATCAGCCCCAGCATTTT. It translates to CASSPTGGDQPQHF.